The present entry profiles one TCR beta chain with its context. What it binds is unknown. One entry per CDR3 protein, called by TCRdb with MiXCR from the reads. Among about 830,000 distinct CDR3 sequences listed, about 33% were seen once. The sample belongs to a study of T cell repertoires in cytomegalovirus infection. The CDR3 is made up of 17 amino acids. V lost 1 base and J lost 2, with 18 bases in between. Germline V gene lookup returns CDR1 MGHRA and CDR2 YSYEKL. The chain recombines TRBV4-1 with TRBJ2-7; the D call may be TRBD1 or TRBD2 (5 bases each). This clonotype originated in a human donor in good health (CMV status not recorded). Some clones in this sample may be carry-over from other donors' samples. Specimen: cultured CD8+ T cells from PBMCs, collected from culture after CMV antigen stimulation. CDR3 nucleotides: TGCGCCAGCAGCCAAGTCCACGGGGCAAACCCCCCCTACGAGCAGTACGTC. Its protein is CASSQVHGANPPYEQYV.